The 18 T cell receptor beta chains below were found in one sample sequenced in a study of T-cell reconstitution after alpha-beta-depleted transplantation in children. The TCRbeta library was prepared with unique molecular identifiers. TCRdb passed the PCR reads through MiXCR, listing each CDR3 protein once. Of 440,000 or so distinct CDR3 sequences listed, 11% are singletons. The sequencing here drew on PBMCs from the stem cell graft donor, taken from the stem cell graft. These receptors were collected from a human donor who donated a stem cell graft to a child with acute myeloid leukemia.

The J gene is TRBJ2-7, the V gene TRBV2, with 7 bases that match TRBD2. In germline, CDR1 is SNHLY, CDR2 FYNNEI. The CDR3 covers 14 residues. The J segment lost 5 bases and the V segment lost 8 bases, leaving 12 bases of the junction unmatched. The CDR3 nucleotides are TGTGCCAGCTTTTGGACGGGGGGAGGGAACGAGCAGTACTTC. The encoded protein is CASFWTGGGNEQYF.

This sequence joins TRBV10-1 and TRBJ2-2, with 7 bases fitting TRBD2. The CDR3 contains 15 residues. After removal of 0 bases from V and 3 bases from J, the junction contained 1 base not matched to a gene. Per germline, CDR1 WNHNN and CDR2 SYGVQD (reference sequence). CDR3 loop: CASSESRGDTGELFF. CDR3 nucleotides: TGCGCCAGCAGTGAGTCCCGGGGGGACACCGGGGAGCTGTTTTTT.

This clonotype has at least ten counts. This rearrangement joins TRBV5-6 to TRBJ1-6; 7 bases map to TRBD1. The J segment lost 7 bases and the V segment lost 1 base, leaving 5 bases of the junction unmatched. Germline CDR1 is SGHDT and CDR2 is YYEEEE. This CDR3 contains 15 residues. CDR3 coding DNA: TGTGCCAGCAGCTTGACAGGGGCCTTGAATTCACCCCTCCACTTT. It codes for CASSLTGALNSPLHF.

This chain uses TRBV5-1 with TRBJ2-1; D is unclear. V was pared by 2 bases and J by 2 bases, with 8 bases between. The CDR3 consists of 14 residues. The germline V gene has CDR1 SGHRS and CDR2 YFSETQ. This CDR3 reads CASSFDTTYNEQFF. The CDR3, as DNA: TGCGCCAGCAGCTTCGACACTACCTACAATGAGCAGTTCTTC.

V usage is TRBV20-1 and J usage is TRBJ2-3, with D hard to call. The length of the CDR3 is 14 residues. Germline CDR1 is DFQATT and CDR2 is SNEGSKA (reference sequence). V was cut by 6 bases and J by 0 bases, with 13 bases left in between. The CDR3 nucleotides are TGCAGTGCCTTACCGGCGGTGAGCACAGATACGCAGTATTTT. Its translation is CSALPAVSTDTQYF.

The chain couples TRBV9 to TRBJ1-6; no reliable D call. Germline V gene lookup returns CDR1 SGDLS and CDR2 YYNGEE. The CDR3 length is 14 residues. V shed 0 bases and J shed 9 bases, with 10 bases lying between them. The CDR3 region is CASSVADLGSPLHF. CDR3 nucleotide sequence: TGTGCCAGCAGCGTAGCGGACCTGGGTTCACCCCTCCACTTT.

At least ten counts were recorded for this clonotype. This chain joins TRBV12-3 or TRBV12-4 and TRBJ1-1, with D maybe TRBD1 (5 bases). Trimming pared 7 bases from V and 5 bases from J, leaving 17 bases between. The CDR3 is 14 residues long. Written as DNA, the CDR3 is TGTGCCAGCACGGCTCAGCAGGGAGGGACTGAAGCTTTCTTT. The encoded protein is CASTAQQGGTEAFF.

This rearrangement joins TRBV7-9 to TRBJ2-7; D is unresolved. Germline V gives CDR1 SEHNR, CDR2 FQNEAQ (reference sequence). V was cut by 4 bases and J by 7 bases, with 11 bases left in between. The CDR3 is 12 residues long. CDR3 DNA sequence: TGTGCCAGCAGCTCCTCCGTAGGGGAGCAGTACTTC. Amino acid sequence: CASSSSVGEQYF.

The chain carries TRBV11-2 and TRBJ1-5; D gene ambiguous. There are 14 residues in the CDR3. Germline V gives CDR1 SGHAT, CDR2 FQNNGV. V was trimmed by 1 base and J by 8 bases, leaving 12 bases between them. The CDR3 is CASSLGVGREPQHF. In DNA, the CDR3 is TGTGCCAGCAGCTTAGGGGTCGGGCGGGAGCCCCAGCATTTT.

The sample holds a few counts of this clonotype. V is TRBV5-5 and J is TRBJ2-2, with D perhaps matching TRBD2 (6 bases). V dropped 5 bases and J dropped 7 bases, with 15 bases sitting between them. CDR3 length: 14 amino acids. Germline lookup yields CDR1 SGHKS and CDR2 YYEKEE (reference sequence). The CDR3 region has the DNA TGTGCCAGCAGTCCCCCCGGGCGGGACGGGGAGCTGTTTTTT. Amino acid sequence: CASSPPGRDGELFF.

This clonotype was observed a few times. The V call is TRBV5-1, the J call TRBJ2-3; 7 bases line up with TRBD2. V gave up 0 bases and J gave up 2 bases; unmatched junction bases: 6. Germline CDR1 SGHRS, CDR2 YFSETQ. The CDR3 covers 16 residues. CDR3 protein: CASSLVGGSPTDTQYF. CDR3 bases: TGCGCCAGCAGCTTGGTGGGCGGGAGCCCCACAGATACGCAGTATTTT.

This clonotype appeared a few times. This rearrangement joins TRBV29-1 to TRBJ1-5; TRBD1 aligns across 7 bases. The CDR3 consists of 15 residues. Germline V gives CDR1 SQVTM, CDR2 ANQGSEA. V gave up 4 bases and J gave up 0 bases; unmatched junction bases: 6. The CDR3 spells CSVVGRGYSNQPQHF. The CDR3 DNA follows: TGCAGCGTTGTTGGCAGGGGGTATAGCAATCAGCCCCAGCATTTT.

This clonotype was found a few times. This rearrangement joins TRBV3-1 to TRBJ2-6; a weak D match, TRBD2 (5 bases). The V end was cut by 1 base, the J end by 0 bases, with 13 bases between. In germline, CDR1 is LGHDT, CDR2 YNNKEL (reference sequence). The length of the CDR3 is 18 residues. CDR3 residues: CASSQGKRWASGANVLTF. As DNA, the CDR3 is TGTGCCAGCAGCCAAGGCAAGCGGTGGGCCTCTGGGGCCAACGTCCTGACTTTC.

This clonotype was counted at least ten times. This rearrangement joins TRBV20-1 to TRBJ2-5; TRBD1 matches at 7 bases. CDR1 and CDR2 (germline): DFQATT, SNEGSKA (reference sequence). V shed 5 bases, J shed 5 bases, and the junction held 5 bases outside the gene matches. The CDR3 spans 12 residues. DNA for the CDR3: TGCAGTGCTCCCTACAGGGGTGAGACCCAGTACTTC. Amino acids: CSAPYRGETQYF.

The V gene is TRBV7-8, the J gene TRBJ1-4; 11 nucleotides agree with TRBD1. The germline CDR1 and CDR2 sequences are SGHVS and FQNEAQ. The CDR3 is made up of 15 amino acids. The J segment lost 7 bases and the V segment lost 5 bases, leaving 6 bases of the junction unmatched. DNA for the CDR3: TGTGCCAGCAGCCCATCCGGGACAGGGGGTGAAAAACTGTTTTTT. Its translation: CASSPSGTGGEKLFF.

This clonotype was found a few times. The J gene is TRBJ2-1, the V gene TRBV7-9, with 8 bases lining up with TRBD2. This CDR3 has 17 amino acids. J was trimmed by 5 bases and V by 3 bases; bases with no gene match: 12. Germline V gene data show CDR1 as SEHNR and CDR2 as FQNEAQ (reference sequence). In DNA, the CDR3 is TGTGCCAGCAGCTTTCGGGGACGGGAGGGCGGTGACAATGAGCAGTTCTTC. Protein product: CASSFRGREGGDNEQFF.

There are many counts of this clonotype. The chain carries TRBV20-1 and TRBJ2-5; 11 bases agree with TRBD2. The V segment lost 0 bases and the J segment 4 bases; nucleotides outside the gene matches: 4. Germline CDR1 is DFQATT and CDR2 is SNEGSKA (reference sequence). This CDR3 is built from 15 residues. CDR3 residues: CSARDGTSGPETQYF. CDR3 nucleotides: TGCAGTGCTAGAGACGGGACTAGCGGCCCAGAGACCCAGTACTTC.

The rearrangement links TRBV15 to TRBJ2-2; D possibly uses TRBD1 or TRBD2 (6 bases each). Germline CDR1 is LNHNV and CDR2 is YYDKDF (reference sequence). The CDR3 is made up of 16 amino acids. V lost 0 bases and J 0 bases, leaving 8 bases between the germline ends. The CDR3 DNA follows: TGTGCCACCAGCAGAGACGGGGGCCCGAACACCGGGGAGCTGTTTTTT. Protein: CATSRDGGPNTGELFF.